One sample yielded the 14 T cell receptor beta chains listed below, sequenced in a study of glioma-infiltrating T cells after dendritic cell vaccination (dated by TCRdb to 2016 to 2017). The meaning of the sample's time point label: after dendritic cell vaccination, including at tumor progression/relapse. To prepare the library, the immunoSEQ multiplex PCR assay was applied. Held by TCRdb, this immuneACCESS table contains in-frame sequences only and omits some clones. Under half of the omission traces to an unresolved V gene where checked; the cause of the rest is unknown. This sample lists under 130,000 clones; 90% were detected once. 2.5% to 3.5% of the sample comes from the top ten. Source: blood, taken after dendritic cell vaccination. Receptors were obtained from a human donor with glioblastoma.

This clone was recorded only once. Other nucleotide sequences in the sample specify the same CDR3. For the CDR3, the DNA is TGCGCCAGCAGCTTGGAAGGAGCGGGCACTGAAGCTTTCTTT. Translation: CASSLEGAGTEAFF. J is TRBJ1-1 and V is TRBV5-1; D uncertain. Trimming pared 0 bases from V and 4 bases from J, leaving 10 bases between. The CDR3 has 14 residues. CDR1 SGHRS and CDR2 YFSETQ come from the germline V gene.

V is TRBV12-5 and J is TRBJ2-1; 12 bases match TRBD2. This CDR3 contains 21 residues. CDR1 is LGHNT, CDR2 FRNRAP, per germline. V gave up 0 bases and J gave up 0 bases; unmatched junction bases: 12. The CDR3 region is CASGLVQGTSGPSGSYNEQFF. The CDR3 coding sequence is TGTGCTAGTGGTTTGGTACAGGGGACTAGCGGGCCCTCAGGCTCCTACAATGAGCAGTTCTTC.

This clone rates as medium-sized. The genes are TRBV6-1 and TRBJ2-3; 14 nucleotides line up with TRBD2. This CDR3 is built from 15 residues. The V gene's germline CDR1 is MNHNS and CDR2 SASEGT. Trimming took 4 bases from V and 4 from J; bases not matched to a gene: 1. The CDR3 sequence is CASSGLAGGPDTQYF. The CDR3 bases are TGTGCCAGCAGTGGACTAGCGGGGGGGCCAGATACGCAGTATTTT.

This clone was recorded once. The V and J genes are TRBV25-1 and TRBJ1-2, with D perhaps TRBD1 (5 bases). This CDR3 comprises 15 residues. Germline values: CDR1 MGHDK, CDR2 SYGVNS. Trimming took off 4 bases at V and 4 bases at J, with 16 bases between the two ends. CDR3 nucleotide sequence: TGTGCCAGCAGTGGACAGCCTGTGGGAATCTATGGCTACACCTTC. Translation gives CASSGQPVGIYGYTF.

The V and J genes are TRBV9 and TRBJ1-6, with D hard to call. The CDR3 is made up of 14 amino acids. The germline CDR1 and CDR2 sequences are SGDLS and YYNGEE. Trimming took off 4 bases at V and 8 bases at J, with 13 bases between the two ends. The CDR3 loop is CASSTQGGYSPLHF. DNA for the CDR3: TGTGCCAGCAGCACCCAAGGAGGGTATTCACCCCTCCACTTT.

The V call is TRBV27, the J call TRBJ1-4; 8 bases are a match to TRBD1. There are 16 residues in the CDR3. Germline CDR1 reads MNHEY; CDR2 reads SMNVEV (reference sequence). The trim removed 5 bases at V and 6 bases at J, leaving 11 bases unmatched. This CDR3 is CASSPSVRGPHEKLFF. CDR3 in DNA: TGTGCCAGCAGTCCCTCGGTCAGGGGGCCACATGAAAAACTGTTTTTT.

The chain couples TRBV29-1 to TRBJ1-2; D not certain. This CDR3 spans 14 amino acids. V was pared by 1 base and J by 8 bases, with 17 bases between. Per the germline V gene, CDR1 is SQVTM and CDR2 is ANQGSEA. The CDR3, as DNA: TGCAGCGTTGAAGGGCTAGGGAGTCAGAGAGGCTACACCTTC. This translates into CSVEGLGSQRGYTF.

This clone was found once. This chain joins TRBV11-2 and TRBJ1-1; the D is unclear. The CDR3 is made up of 14 amino acids. Trimming removed 5 bases from V and 0 bases from J, with 10 bases in between. Germline V CDR1 and CDR2: SGHAT, FQNNGV. The DNA of the CDR3 is TGTGCCAGCAGCCCCTCTAGTATGAACACTGAAGCTTTCTTT. Translated: CASSPSSMNTEAFF.

The V gene is TRBV5-1, the J gene TRBJ1-2; a weak D match, TRBD1 (6 bases). The V end was cut by 0 bases, the J end by 4 bases, with 7 bases between. The CDR3 spans 13 residues. Looked up from germline, CDR1 is SGHRS and CDR2 is YFSETQ. The CDR3 protein is CASSLGRGYGYTF. As DNA, the CDR3 is TGCGCCAGCAGCTTGGGCAGGGGCTATGGCTACACCTTC.

V is TRBV9 and J is TRBJ2-7; 8 nucleotides align to TRBD1. V lost 0 bases to trimming and J lost 0 bases; unmatched junction nucleotides: 5. The CDR3 has 16 residues. Per germline, CDR1 SGDLS and CDR2 YYNGEE. The CDR3 DNA follows: TGTGCCAGCAGCGTAGGGGGACAGGTGAGCTCCTACGAGCAGTACTTC. It translates to CASSVGGQVSSYEQYF.

This chain links TRBV18 with TRBJ1-6; TRBD1 matches at 10 bases. CDR1 and CDR2 (germline): KGHSH, LQKENI. V trimming: 6 bases; J trimming: 11 bases; junction bases outside the gene matches: 4. This CDR3 contains 13 residues. In nucleotides, the CDR3 is TGTGCCAGCTCCCTGGGGACAGGGGCACCCCTCCACTTT. Amino acid sequence: CASSLGTGAPLHF.

The chain employs TRBV18 and TRBJ2-1; 8 bases map to TRBD2. The CDR3 spans 14 residues. After removal of 6 bases from V and 10 bases from J, the junction contained 11 bases not matched to a gene. From germline, CDR1 is KGHSH and CDR2 LQKENI. The CDR3 loop reads CASSVGGAQWEQFF. CDR3 bases: TGTGCCAGCTCCGTCGGGGGGGCCCAGTGGGAGCAGTTCTTC.

The chain carries TRBV19 and TRBJ1-5; D is unclear. Germline CDR1 is LNHDA and CDR2 is SQIVND (reference sequence). V was pared by 4 bases and J by 3 bases, with 7 bases between. The CDR3 extends over 13 amino acids. CDR3 nucleotides: TGTGCCAGTAGTACTGTTCTCAATCAGCCCCAGCATTTT. Protein sequence: CASSTVLNQPQHF.

The rearrangement links TRBV7-8 to TRBJ1-1; D possibly corresponds to TRBD1 (6 bases). The CDR3 extends over 15 amino acids. Germline CDR1 SGHVS, CDR2 FQNEAQ. Trimming took 5 bases from V and 4 from J, leaving 17 bases between them. Written as DNA, the CDR3 is TGTGCCAGCAGCCCCTCCCGGTTAGGGGGCACTGAAGCTTTCTTT. Amino acids: CASSPSRLGGTEAFF.